This T cell receptor beta chain was identified in a study of blood T cell repertoires in COVID-19. Whole-study context: The origin of the acute and convalescent COVID-19 samples was the United States, Italy and Spain. Nucleic acid was either cDNA or gDNA, and it came from T cells, B-cell-depleted T cells, or PBMCs.

Study processing details: The assay estimated nucleated cells by amplifying reference gene primers. Using immunoSEQ multiplex PCR, the repertoire was profiled, and TCRdb retains in-frame clones only, with some absent. V and J calls and clone size come straight from that table; D and trimming were deduced from the DNA. The data contain approximately 150,000 clones, over 70% of them singletons. This clone has only a few counts. This sequence was found in a man at least 80 years old with acute or convalescent COVID-19. What was sequenced was peripheral blood.

The CDR3 nucleotides read TGTGCCAGCAGCTTAGTAGCCTACAATGAGCAGTTCTTC. Its translation is CASSLVAYNEQFF. This sequence joins TRBV7-2 and TRBJ2-1; D gene ambiguous. The CDR3 is made up of 13 amino acids. The germline V and J ends were trimmed by 1 base and 2 bases, with 3 bases remaining between them. The germline V gene encodes CDR1 SGHTA and CDR2 FQGNSA.